The 24 T cell receptor beta chains given below trace back to one sample, sequenced in a study of cytomegalovirus exposure and HLA in healthy donors. The PCR made use of 60 Vbeta and 13 Jbeta primers. Sequencing used immunoSEQ multiplex PCR; TCRdb keeps in-frame clones, though not all of them. Here the sample spans approximately 150,000 clones, less than 80% being singletons. Sequenced material: PBMCs. The receptors stem from a man in his forties in good health and CMV-seronegative.

The CDR3 reads CASSPLRQPTDTQYF. The CDR3 DNA reads as TGTGCCAGCAGCCCCCTAAGACAGCCCACAGATACGCAGTATTTT. V is TRBV7-6 and J is TRBJ2-3, with D possibly matching TRBD1 (5 bases). Germline lookup yields CDR1 SGHVS and CDR2 FNYEAQ. This CDR3 is built from 15 residues. Trimming cost V 5 bases and J 2 bases, with 14 bases left between them.

The chain recombines TRBV2 with TRBJ1-1, with TRBD1 identical over 8 bases. Germline CDR1 is SNHLY and CDR2 is FYNNEI. The CDR3 has 16 amino acids. The J segment lost 0 bases and the V segment lost 6 bases, leaving 9 bases of the junction unmatched. This CDR3 reads CASRYRGLGMNTEAFF. In DNA form, the CDR3 reads TGTGCCAGCAGATACAGGGGGTTGGGGATGAACACTGAAGCTTTCTTT.

In the case of this clone: The junction shows a germline mismatch at one end, possibly a read error. This chain links TRBV7-9 with TRBJ1-4; the D gene is possibly TRBD1 (5 bases). Germline CDR1 SEHNR, CDR2 FQNEAQ (reference sequence). The CDR3 totals 15 residues. Here the CDR3 reads CSSSSNRLTNEKLFF. The DNA of the CDR3 is TGTTCCAGCAGCTCAAACAGGCTCACTAATGAAAAACTGTTTTTT.

The chain employs TRBV7-9 and TRBJ2-3; TRBD2 matches 9 bases. This CDR3 comprises 15 residues. Germline V gene lookup returns CDR1 SEHNR and CDR2 FQNEAQ (reference sequence). Trimming at V came to 1 base and at J to 5 bases, leaving 4 bases not matched to a gene. CDR3 residues: CASSLGSSGRDTQYF. The CDR3 DNA follows: TGTGCCAGCAGCTTAGGTAGTAGCGGGAGAGATACGCAGTATTTT.

The chain employs TRBV5-8 and TRBJ1-5, with D tentatively TRBD1 (5 bases). Trimming shortened V by 4 bases and J by 2 bases, and 13 bases separated the two germline ends. The CDR3 loop spans 15 amino acids. CDR1 is SGHTS and CDR2 is YDEGEE in the germline V gene. The CDR3 protein is CASSGHLGGNQPQHF. The CDR3, as DNA: TGTGCCAGCAGCGGACACCTAGGGGGCAATCAGCCCCAGCATTTT.

This chain joins TRBV7-2 and TRBJ2-6; unclear D gene. The CDR3 runs to 15 residues. Germline CDR1 SGHTA, CDR2 FQGNSA. V was cut by 4 bases and J by 2 bases, with 9 bases left in between. CDR3 DNA sequence: TGTGCCAGCAGCTCCGGGTGGGCTGGGGCCAACGTCCTGACTTTC. It codes for CASSSGWAGANVLTF.

About this clone itself: A read error may account for a junction end that differs from germline. The chain is built from TRBV2 and TRBJ2-6; D is possibly TRBD1 (5 bases). There are 17 residues in the CDR3. Germline CDR1 and CDR2: SNHLY and FYNNEI. CDR3 sequence reads: CASSGLIQGAGANGLTF. The CDR3 DNA reads TGTGCCAGCAGTGGCTTAATCCAGGGCGCTGGGGCCAACGGCCTGACTTTC.

The chain joins TRBV5-5 to TRBJ2-1; 8 positions agree with TRBD1. This CDR3 is built from 15 residues. The V and J ends lost 0 bases and 8 bases, in that order; junction bases with no gene match: 7. From germline, CDR1 is SGHKS and CDR2 YYEKEE (reference sequence). CDR3 DNA sequence: TGTGCCAGCAGCTTGGGCGCAGGGGGCCTTGATGAGCAGTTCTTC. It yields the protein CASSLGAGGLDEQFF.

The chain has TRBV6-6 and TRBJ2-7, with 8 positions matching TRBD2. Trimming at V came to 6 bases and at J to 5 bases, leaving 12 bases not matched to a gene. The CDR3 sequence is 15 residues long. From germline, CDR1 is MNHNY and CDR2 SVGAGI (reference sequence). Here the CDR3 DNA reads TGTGCCAGCAGAGCACTAGCGGCCTCTGGGAACGAGCAGTACTTC. Residues: CASRALAASGNEQYF.

This clone occurred once. Germline and junction disagree at one end, which may indicate a read error. The chain has TRBV7-7 and TRBJ2-5, with D maybe TRBD2 (6 bases). The CDR3 is 15 residues long. Per germline, CDR1 SSHAT and CDR2 FNYEAQ (reference sequence). The CDR3: CASSLLSGLQETQYF. CDR3 coding DNA: TGTGCTAGCAGTCTTCTCAGCGGGTTACAAGAGACCCAGTACTTC.

The chain combines TRBV6-1 with TRBJ1-3; D gene uncertain. Trimming pared 8 bases from V and 0 bases from J, leaving 11 bases between. CDR3 length equals 14 residues. Per germline, CDR1 MNHNS and CDR2 SASEGT. The CDR3 region is CASRITDSGNTIYF. DNA for the CDR3: TGTGCCAGCCGGATAACAGACTCTGGAAACACCATATATTTT.

Worth noting for this clone: Compared with germline, one end of the junction differs, possibly owing to a read error. V is TRBV7-9 and J is TRBJ1-4; D gene uncertain. CDR1 and CDR2 (germline): SEHNR, FQNEAQ (reference sequence). This CDR3 region has 16 residues. The CDR3 sequence: CSSSLLSSGTNEKLFF. The CDR3 DNA follows: TGTTCCAGCAGCTTGCTATCCAGCGGAACTAATGAAAAACTGTTTTTT.

Concerning this clone: Germline is not matched at one junction end, which may reflect a read error. The V and J genes are TRBV6-5 and TRBJ2-7, with a tentative D call TRBD2 (5 bases). Germline CDR1 MNHEY, CDR2 SVGAGI. The CDR3 is 15 amino acids. DNA for the CDR3: TGTGCCAGCAGTTACTCGAAGACTACCTCCCACGAGCAGTACTTC. Its protein is CASSYSKTTSHEQYF.

The chain is built from TRBV4-3 and TRBJ2-3, with TRBD2 as a possible D gene (5 bases). CDR3 length: 17 residues. Germline CDR1 LGHNA, CDR2 YSLEER. V gave up 1 base and J gave up 0 bases, with 14 bases separating them. CDR3: CASSQVRSRTSTDTQYF. The CDR3, as DNA: TGCGCCAGCAGCCAAGTACGTAGCAGGACTAGCACAGATACGCAGTATTTT.

This chain links TRBV28 with TRBJ2-1; D may be TRBD2 (5 bases). Germline assignment: CDR1 MDHEN and CDR2 SYDVKM. The CDR3 sequence is 14 residues long. Deletions cut 5 bases from V and 4 bases from J, with 12 bases between. CDR3 sequence: CASSPMDSYNEQFF. In nucleotides, the CDR3 is TGTGCCAGCAGTCCGATGGACTCTTACAATGAGCAGTTCTTC.

The chain recombines TRBV5-6 with TRBJ2-1; D remains unclear. The CDR3 spans 15 residues. Trimming cost V 2 bases and J 3 bases, with 12 bases left between them. Germline CDR1 is SGHDT and CDR2 is YYEEEE. The CDR3 here is CASSFVNSVYNEQFF. The DNA for the CDR3 is TGTGCCAGCAGCTTTGTTAATTCGGTCTACAATGAGCAGTTCTTC.

The CDR3 loop reads CAWTVSNYGYTF. For the CDR3, the DNA is TGTGCCTGGACAGTCTCTAACTATGGCTACACCTTC. The rearrangement joins TRBV30 to TRBJ1-2; no clear D gene. CDR3 size: 12 residues. V was cut by 4 bases and J by 0 bases, with 6 bases left in between. Germline values: CDR1 GTSNPN, CDR2 SVGIG (reference sequence).

This chain joins TRBV10-3 and TRBJ2-7; 11 positions agree with TRBD2. The V gene's germline CDR1 is ENHRY and CDR2 SYGVKD. The CDR3 totals 15 residues. Trimming at V came to 3 bases and at J to 4 bases, leaving 5 bases not matched to a gene. The CDR3: CAISDPTSGTYEQYF. The CDR3 DNA reads as TGTGCCATCAGTGACCCGACTAGCGGGACGTACGAGCAGTACTTC.

V usage is TRBV5-4 and J usage is TRBJ1-4; D ambiguous. CDR1 is SGHNT, CDR2 YYREEE, per germline (reference sequence). The CDR3 length is 13 residues. Trimming removed 1 base from V and 6 bases from J, with 7 bases in between. DNA for the CDR3: TGTGCCAGCAGCTTGCACGCAGATGAAAAACTGTTTTTT. Its translation is CASSLHADEKLFF.

The V gene is TRBV12-5, the J gene TRBJ1-1; D gene ambiguous. With 6 bases removed from V and 1 base from J, the gap between germline ends came to 6 bases. CDR1 and CDR2 from the germline V gene are LGHNT and FRNRAP. This CDR3 is 12 amino acids long. CDR3 region: CASGGGNTEAFF. CDR3 nucleotide sequence: TGTGCTAGTGGCGGCGGGAACACTGAAGCTTTCTTT.

The chain couples TRBV15 to TRBJ1-4; 9 bases are a match to TRBD1. Germline V gene data show CDR1 as LNHNV and CDR2 as YYDKDF (reference sequence). CDR3 length: 14 residues. V lost 4 bases and J lost 8; bases outside the gene matches: 5. The CDR3 nucleotides read TGTGCCACCAGCACGCGACAGGGGGGGGAAAAACTGTTTTTT. Translated: CATSTRQGGEKLFF.

This rearrangement joins TRBV10-3 to TRBJ2-7, with D perhaps TRBD2 (8 bases). Between the trimmed V and J ends, which lost 3 bases and 3 bases, there was a span of 18 bases. The germline CDR1 and CDR2 sequences are ENHRY and SYGVKD. The CDR3 is 16 amino acids. The CDR3 here is CAISDPGGGFIYEQYF. For the CDR3, the DNA is TGTGCCATCAGTGACCCGGGAGGGGGCTTTATCTACGAGCAGTACTTC.

J is TRBJ1-5 and V is TRBV5-4, with TRBD1 as a possible D gene (6 bases). Trimming took off 3 bases at V and 7 bases at J, with 11 bases between the two ends. Germline V CDR1 and CDR2: SGHNT, YYREEE (reference sequence). CDR3 size: 13 residues. CDR3 region: CASSSMGAQPQHF. The CDR3 nucleotides are TGTGCCAGCAGCTCCATGGGGGCACAGCCCCAGCATTTT.

This clone showed up just once. The V and J genes are TRBV6-5 and TRBJ2-1, with 12 bases aligning to TRBD2. Germline V gene lookup returns CDR1 MNHEY and CDR2 SVGAGI. CDR3 length: 14 residues. With 5 bases clipped from V and 5 bases from J, the junction kept 1 base outside the gene matches. DNA for the CDR3: TGTGCCAGCAGTCTAGCGGGAGGGGACAATGAGCAGTTCTTC. Amino acid sequence: CASSLAGGDNEQFF.